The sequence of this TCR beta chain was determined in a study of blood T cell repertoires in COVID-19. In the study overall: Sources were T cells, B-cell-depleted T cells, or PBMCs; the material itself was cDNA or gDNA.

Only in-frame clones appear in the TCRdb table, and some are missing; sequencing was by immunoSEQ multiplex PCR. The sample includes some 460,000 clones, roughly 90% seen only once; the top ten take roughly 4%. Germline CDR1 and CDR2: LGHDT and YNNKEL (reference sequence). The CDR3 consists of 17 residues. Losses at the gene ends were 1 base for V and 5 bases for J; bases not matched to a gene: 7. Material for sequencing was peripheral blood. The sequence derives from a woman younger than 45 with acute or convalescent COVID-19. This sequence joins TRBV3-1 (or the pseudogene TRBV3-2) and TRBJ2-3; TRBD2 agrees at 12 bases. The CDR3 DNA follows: TGTGCCAGCAGCCAAGGGGCTAGCGGGGGGGCTAGAGATACGCAGTATTTT. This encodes CASSQGASGGARDTQYF.